This T cell receptor beta chain was identified during a study of blood T cell repertoires in COVID-19. Study background: Spain, Italy and the United States supplied samples that represented acute and convalescent COVID-19.

Sequenced by immunoSEQ multiplex PCR; TCRdb stores in-frame clones only, minus some. Of around 62,000 clones listed, roughly 80% were seen once; the top ten hold 7.5% to 9%. The CDR3 is 14 residues long. CDR1 is LNHDA, CDR2 SQIVND, per germline (reference sequence). V was cut by 7 bases and J by 1 base, with 11 bases left in between. This clonotype was obtained from a man aged 50 to 60 with active COVID-19. Specimen: peripheral blood. The chain uses TRBV19 and TRBJ2-1, with a possible D match to TRBD1 (5 bases). Here the CDR3 DNA reads TGTGCCAGTAAAACAGGCACATCCTACAATGAGCAGTTCTTC. Amino acids: CASKTGTSYNEQFF.